Included here is one T cell receptor (beta chain) sequence, with context. Participants were aged roughly 18 to 90 years, lived in under 30 US areas, and enrolled virtually. Participant-given clinical history determined each cohort assignment. The data originate from a study of blood T cell repertoires in COVID-19. On the study more broadly: Nucleic acid was either cDNA or gDNA, and it came from T cells, B-cell-depleted T cells, or PBMCs.

Germline lookup yields CDR1 GTSNPN and CDR2 SVGIG (reference sequence). The CDR3 loop spans 17 amino acids. V was pared by 0 bases and J by 4 bases, with 8 bases of the junction left unmatched. The data were produced by immunoSEQ multiplex PCR, yet TCRdb's version contains in-frame clones alone and is incomplete. This table has some 270,000 clones, approximately 85% appearing once. The TCR was taken from a woman aged 45-59 years with acute COVID-19. Sequenced material: PBMCs or T cells enriched from blood (not recorded which). The V and J genes are TRBV30 and TRBJ2-6; 8 nucleotides match TRBD2. The CDR3 here is CAWSVLAGGAGANVLTF. The CDR3 DNA reads as TGTGCCTGGAGTGTACTGGCGGGGGGTGCCGGGGCCAACGTCCTGACTTTC.